The subject of this entry is one T cell receptor (beta chain). It lacks a known antigen. Per-base quality was not reported, and no clone a single base away is much larger than it. The germline V gene (reference sequence) supplies CDR1 LNHNV and CDR2 YYDKDF. From V the trimming removes 6 bases and from J it removes 4 bases, while the gene matches leave 9 bases of the junction unaccounted for. From the cysteine up to the phenylalanine, the CDR3 has a length of 15 residues. Just the 45-base CDR3 DNA is kept, in frame starting at base 1. Libraries were made using 5' RACE. Instrument used: Illumina HiSeq 2500. A second PCR of about 6 to 11 cycles was performed with a sample-barcoded 5' primer and a J-beta primer mix. A template-switch 5' adaptor carrying 12 random nucleotides introduced a unique molecular identifier onto each TCR beta cDNA molecule. At least 2.5 million CDR3-containing paired-end reads were obtained from each sample. First-strand cDNA was synthesized from all RNA with the Mint cDNA synthesis kit, primed by a TRBC-specific oligonucleotide. Following uracil-DNA glycosylase treatment, all cDNA underwent a first 18-cycle PCR with the universal primers M1SS and BC2_uni_R. The paper's data handling went like this. For normalization, 1 million high-quality reads, each with a distinct molecular identifier, were randomly selected from each sample. Reads sharing molecular identifiers were discarded rather than binned into consensus sequences. MiTCR, run with a Q25 quality threshold and the strictest error-elimination algorithm, handled CDR3 identification, clonotype clustering and error correction. A nonparametric unseen species model with Euler transformation was used to estimate a lower bound on total TCR beta diversity. Using fastp at Q25 and MiXCR, TCRdb reprocessed the public reads and kept productive beta chains. All rows with the same CDR3 protein become a single entry with the most common DNA and genes. The V and J calls, along with clone size, are taken from TCRdb and not from the paper's own processing. The sample table shows over 950,000 distinct CDR3 sequences, and 35% to 45% are seen once. Of the sample, around 13% is held by the ten largest clones.

The sample belongs to a study of blood T cells in healthy people across ages (dated by TCRdb to between 2014 and 2016). Context from the whole study: In model experiments, template switching captured roughly one uniquely barcoded TCR beta cDNA molecule for every two T cells. To avoid experimental bias, donors of different ages were spread randomly across the sequencing lanes. The donors were split into four age groups: young (average about 15 years), middle-aged (about 40), aged (more than 60) and long-lived (over 80). To track age-related changes in TCR beta repertoire diversity, the study relied on deep sequencing normalized with unique cDNA molecular identifiers. For two donors (one aged 18 to 30 and one aged 80 or older), the study analyzed two additional independent replicas of 1 million unique cDNA reads from the same blood draw. General conclusions and limits of the study: Compared with the aged group, the long-lived group had more naive CD4+ T cells, fewer expanded clones and increased TCR diversity, a pattern suggesting age selection. The percentage of naive T cells measured by flow cytometry correlated strongly with observed TCR beta diversity. Total diversity estimates from one million sequenced T cells were considered lower bounds and underestimates. Because donor CMV infection status was unknown, age-related changes in expanded clonotypes were potentially confounded. Because profiling used bulk unsorted PBMCs, naive and antigen-experienced compartments could not be compared conclusively. As age increased, observed TCR beta diversity per million T cells dropped in a roughly linear way, and a significant reduction was already evident by age approximately 40.

The donors were about 40 Caucasian individuals from Russia, aged 6 to 90 years, who were systemically healthy. Each donor gave about 11 milliliters of peripheral blood, drawn into EDTA-treated Vacutainer tubes. Ficoll-Paque density-gradient centrifugation was used to isolate PBMCs, with at least 6.5 million per sample. Trizol reagent was used to extract total RNA from the PBMCs, yielding at least 6 micrograms per sample. For every donor, an aliquot of PBMCs went through flow cytometry to measure the percentages of naive CD45RAhigh/CD27high T cells. The sequenced sample was blood. This receptor was obtained from a man aged 18 to 29 in good health. This receptor chain uses TRBV15 and TRBJ2-3; 8 of the junction bases match TRBD2. The DNA sequence follows: TGTGCCACCAGTCCGGGGGGGCCTTCTTCAGATACGCAGTATTTT. The encoded protein is CATSPGGPSSDTQYF.